These 10 T cell receptor beta chains came from one sample sequenced in a study of CD8 T cells in Susac syndrome. Random hexamers were used to reverse transcribe an amount of about 0.45 to 1 ug RNA. TCRdb processed the immunoSEQ multiplex PCR reads anew with MiXCR; each CDR3 protein has one entry. This table holds approximately 200,000 distinct CDR3 sequences, about 96% found once. The sequencing input was CD4+ T cells from PBMCs. All receptors come from a human donor with multiple sclerosis.

The chain links TRBV30 to TRBJ1-2; D gene ambiguous. The CDR3 totals 13 residues. CDR1 GTSNPN and CDR2 SVGIG come from the germline V gene (reference sequence). In DNA, the CDR3 is TGTGCTCTGGCTTTGCGGGGAAGAGGAGGCTACACCTTC. Translation: CALALRGRGGYTF.

The chain combines TRBV24-1 with TRBJ2-1; 12 bases are shared with TRBD1. This CDR3 contains 15 residues. The junction had 5 bases not matched to a gene; V was cut back by 5 bases and J by 7 bases. Per the germline V gene, CDR1 is KGHDR and CDR2 is SFDVKD. The CDR3 DNA sequence: TGTGCCACCAGTGCAGAGGGACAGGGGGCAAATGAGCAGTTCTTC. It is translated as CATSAEGQGANEQFF.

The V and J genes are TRBV20-1 and TRBJ2-5; 13 bases align to TRBD2. The CDR3 has 15 residues. The V gene end was trimmed by 3 bases and the J gene end by 5 bases; junction bases not matched to a gene: 6. Germline assignment: CDR1 DFQATT and CDR2 SNEGSKA (reference sequence). DNA for the CDR3: TGCAGTGCTAGGGGGACTAGCGGGGAGGGTGAGACCCAGTACTTC. Amino acid sequence: CSARGTSGEGETQYF.

CDR3 nucleotide sequence: TGTGCCAGCAGTTACTCGCGACAGCGGACCCAGTACTTC. Amino acids: CASSYSRQRTQYF. The chain carries TRBV6-5 and TRBJ2-5, with D possibly TRBD1 on 5 matching bases. CDR1 is MNHEY, CDR2 SVGAGI, per germline. Trimming removed 0 bases from V and 7 bases from J, with 9 bases in between. This CDR3 contains 13 residues.

J is TRBJ2-7 and V is TRBV3-1; D is possibly TRBD2 (6 bases). CDR1 and CDR2 from the germline V gene are LGHDT and YNNKEL (reference sequence). Trimming shortened V by 3 bases and J by 2 bases, and 14 bases separated the two germline ends. The CDR3 contains 15 residues. CDR3 protein: CASSHISAGPYEQYF. CDR3 bases: TGTGCCAGCAGCCATATCTCCGCGGGGCCCTACGAGCAGTACTTC.

The CDR3 DNA reads as TGCGCCAGCAGCTTGGAGCGGGGAGCCATCCAAGAGACCCAGTACTTC. It translates to CASSLERGAIQETQYF. The chain couples TRBV5-1 to TRBJ2-5; 7 bases agree with TRBD2. The ends lost 0 bases at V and 1 base at J; junction bases unmatched: 6. The CDR3 length is 16 residues. Germline CDR1 reads SGHRS; CDR2 reads YFSETQ.

The chain uses TRBV18 and TRBJ2-7, with 10 bases aligning to TRBD2. Germline CDR1 and CDR2: KGHSH and LQKENI. Trimming cost V 3 bases and J 2 bases; bases outside gene matches: 1. This CDR3 has 14 residues. DNA for the CDR3: TGTGCCAGCTCACCTAGCGGGGGGCCCTACGAGCAGTACTTC. Translation: CASSPSGGPYEQYF.

CDR3 region: CASSEAGGGQPQHF. The CDR3 DNA is TGTGCCAGCAGTGAAGCGGGGGGAGGGCAGCCCCAGCATTTT. The rearrangement uses TRBV6-1 and TRBJ1-5; perhaps TRBD1 as D (5 bases). Between the trimmed V and J ends, which lost 0 bases and 7 bases, there was a span of 10 bases. The CDR3 contains 14 residues. Germline CDR1 and CDR2: MNHNS and SASEGT.

A few counts support this clonotype. This chain uses TRBV20-1 with TRBJ2-5, with TRBD1 identical over 7 bases. The CDR3 has 12 amino acids. Germline trimming cut 7 bases from V and 4 bases from J; bases unmatched to any gene: 6. Germline lookup yields CDR1 DFQATT and CDR2 SNEGSKA (reference sequence). DNA for the CDR3: TGCAGTGTACAGGGGTTGGGAGAGACCCAGTACTTC. As protein: CSVQGLGETQYF.

The J gene is TRBJ2-1, the V gene TRBV15, with 8 positions matching TRBD1. The V segment lost 3 bases and the J segment 4 bases; nucleotides outside the gene matches: 5. The V gene's germline CDR1 is LNHNV and CDR2 YYDKDF (reference sequence). CDR3 length: 15 residues. CDR3: CATSRGTGGYNEQFF. The CDR3 DNA reads as TGTGCCACCAGCAGGGGTACAGGGGGGTACAATGAGCAGTTCTTC.